This T cell receptor (beta chain) is from a study of OX40 agonist ivuxolimab in advanced cancers. Study-wide results and caveats: Nonresponders included some who also had low normalized T-cell clonal expansion.

The V and J ends lost 3 bases and 4 bases respectively, with 13 bases between them. Germline V lookup: CDR1 MNHEY, CDR2 SMNVEV (reference sequence). CDR3 length: 14 amino acids. Produced via immunoSEQ multiplex PCR; TCRdb's table is partial and in-frame only. The sample yields around 74,000 clones, roughly 92% seen once. Turning to this clone: The antigen is undetermined.

This sequence joins TRBV27 and TRBJ2-7; D perhaps matches TRBD2 (5 bases). This clonotype was obtained from an adult with an advanced solid tumor such as melanoma, head and neck, liver or kidney cancer. The sample was CD4+ or CD8+ T cells sorted from blood, taken in a trial of the OX40 agonist ivuxolimab. CDR3 sequence reads: CASSLGAAGYEQYF. CDR3 sequence (DNA): TGTGCCAGCAGTTTGGGTGCGGCGGGTTACGAGCAGTACTTC.